A selection of T cell receptor beta chains follows, all from one sample in a study of cytomegalovirus exposure and HLA in healthy donors. The assay was immunoSEQ multiplex PCR, and TCRdb's table has in-frame clones only and misses some. The sample includes about 97,000 clones, 79% seen only once; the top ten take approximately 3.3%. Input material: PBMCs. Receptor source: a male donor in good health and CMV-seropositive. The CDR3 runs from the conserved cysteine through the conserved F or W. The D gene is left open where the match is weak. Not all rows give a size; the values are once, few, many and, for expanded clones, a class.

size	J	V	D	CDR3	DNA
.	TRBJ2-2	TRBV7-2	TRBD1	CASSAGPGQGAGELFF	TGTGCCAGCAGCGCGGGACCGGGACAGGGCGCCGGGGAGCTGTTTTTT
.	TRBJ2-1	TRBV2	TRBD1	CASSQVQGGEQFF	TGTGCCAGCAGTCAAGTACAGGGGGGTGAGCAGTTCTTC
.	TRBJ1-2	TRBV4-1	.	CASSQAVGGSYGYTF	TGCGCCAGCAGCCAAGCAGTAGGAGGGAGTTATGGCTACACCTTC
.	TRBJ2-3	TRBV30	.	CAWSPGHTSTDTQYF	TGTGCCTGGAGTCCGGGACACACTAGCACAGATACGCAGTATTTT
.	TRBJ2-3	TRBV4-2	.	CASSQGWARTDTQYF	TGTGCCAGCAGCCAAGGATGGGCCCGCACAGATACGCAGTATTTT
.	TRBJ1-1	TRBV28	.	CASSLLPGNTEAFF	TGTGCCAGCAGTTTATTACCAGGGAACACTGAAGCTTTCTTT
few	TRBJ2-7	TRBV6-6	TRBD1	CASRRDRGQYEQYF	TGTGCCAGCAGGCGGGACAGGGGACAGTACGAGCAGTACTTC
.	TRBJ1-1	TRBV2	.	CASSRRRMDTEAFF	TGTGCCAGCAGCCGGCGGAGGATGGACACTGAAGCTTTCTTT
once	TRBJ2-2	TRBV27	.	CASSLGWGANTGELFF	TGTGCCAGCAGTTTGGGATGGGGGGCGAACACCGGGGAGCTGTTTTTT
.	TRBJ1-5	TRBV27	.	CASSSQNSNQPQHF	TGTGCCAGCAGTTCACAAAATAGCAATCAGCCCCAGCATTTT
.	TRBJ2-5	TRBV14	.	CASSLGRRKETQYF	TGTGCCAGCAGCCTTGGGCGTCGGAAAGAGACCCAGTACTTC
once	TRBJ2-1	TRBV19	.	CASSIDLGPRGEQFF	TGTGCCAGTAGTATAGATCTTGGCCCTCGGGGTGAGCAGTTCTTC
.	TRBJ1-1	TRBV10-2	.	CASKRGGNTEAFF	TGCGCCAGCAAAAGAGGTGGGAACACTGAAGCTTTCTTT
.	TRBJ2-7	TRBV19	.	CASSMRPRYEQYF	TGTGCCAGTAGTATGAGGCCTAGATACGAGCAGTACTTC
.	TRBJ2-7	TRBV9	TRBD2	CASSPLAAGGSYEQYF	TGTGCCAGCAGCCCGCTGGCAGCGGGGGGTTCCTACGAGCAGTACTTC
.	TRBJ1-1	TRBV7-9	.	CASSLDRVNTEAFF	TGTGCCAGCAGCTTAGACAGAGTGAACACTGAAGCTTTCTTT
.	TRBJ1-1	TRBV9	TRBD1	CASSLTGGLNTEAFF	TGTGCCAGCAGTCTGACAGGGGGGTTGAACACTGAAGCTTTCTTT
.	TRBJ1-1	TRBV4-2	.	CASSQENQGRTEAFF	TGTGCCAGCAGCCAAGAGAATCAGGGAAGGACTGAAGCTTTCTTT
.	TRBJ2-3	TRBV5-6	TRBD2	CASSSLAGGQTDTQYF	TGTGCCAGCAGCTCACTAGCGGGGGGGCAGACAGATACGCAGTATTTT
.	TRBJ2-7	TRBV5-4	.	CASSGLVSGEQYF	TGTGCCAGCAGCGGCTTAGTCTCGGGGGAGCAGTACTTC
.	TRBJ1-2	TRBV30	.	CAWSVLGRGYTF	TGTGCCTGGAGTGTACTAGGCCGGGGCTACACCTTC
.	TRBJ1-2	TRBV19	TRBD1	CASSPQGYYGYTF	TGTGCCAGTAGCCCACAGGGGTACTATGGCTACACCTTC
few	TRBJ2-5	TRBV6-5	TRBD1	CATTDSGTGGLAQYF	TGTGCCACGACGGATTCCGGGACAGGGGGTTTGGCCCAGTACTTC
.	TRBJ1-1	TRBV4-2	.	CASSQEVRTANTEAFF	TGTGCCAGCAGCCAAGAAGTCCGGACAGCGAACACTGAAGCTTTCTTT
few	TRBJ2-7	TRBV6-5	TRBD1	CASSYRQGDPYEQYF	TGTGCCAGCAGTTACAGACAGGGGGATCCCTACGAGCAGTACTTC
.	TRBJ2-1	TRBV7-6	.	CASSVSDYNEQFF	TGTGCCAGCAGCGTTAGCGACTACAATGAGCAGTTCTTC
few	TRBJ1-4	TRBV19	TRBD1	CASSLTGPGDEKLFF	TGTGCCAGTAGTCTGACAGGGCCTGGGGATGAAAAACTGTTTTTT
.	TRBJ1-6	TRBV5-1	.	CARCGWNSPLHF	TGCGCCAGGTGCGGGTGGAATTCACCCCTCCACTTT
few	TRBJ2-3	TRBV30	.	CAWSSGVSTDTQYF	TGTGCCTGGAGTTCCGGGGTAAGCACAGATACGCAGTATTTT
.	TRBJ2-7	TRBV5-1	.	CASSSDYSYEQYF	TGCGCCAGCAGCTCGGACTACTCCTACGAGCAGTACTTC
.	TRBJ1-5	TRBV18	TRBD1	CASSQGTGNQPQHF	TGTGCCAGCTCCCAAGGGACAGGGAATCAGCCCCAGCATTTT
.	TRBJ1-2	TRBV7-2	.	CASSLARWREDYGYTF	TGTGCCAGCAGCTTAGCAAGATGGAGGGAGGACTATGGCTACACCTTC
.	TRBJ1-1	TRBV29-1	.	CRRDSPNTEAFF	TGCAGGAGGGATTCACCGAACACTGAAGCTTTCTTT
.	TRBJ1-2	TRBV29-1	TRBD1	CSVGQGDGYTF	TGCAGCGTAGGACAGGGAGATGGCTACACCTTC
.	TRBJ1-4	TRBV7-6	TRBD1	CASSFSRTGGRGEKLFF	TGTGCCAGCAGCTTCAGCAGGACAGGGGGACGAGGTGAAAAACTGTTTTTT
.	TRBJ1-5	TRBV18	.	CASSMGGSNQPQHF	TGTGCCAGCTCAATGGGGGGAAGCAATCAGCCCCAGCATTTT
.	TRBJ2-1	TRBV7-2	TRBD1	CASSLGQGPYNEQFF	TGTGCCAGCAGCCTGGGACAGGGACCTTACAATGAGCAGTTCTTC
.	TRBJ2-1	TRBV4-1	.	CASSLPLPVLYNEQFF	TGCGCCAGCAGCCTCCCGCTACCTGTCTTATACAATGAGCAGTTCTTC
.	TRBJ1-2	TRBV18	TRBD1	CASSLGQGLLNYGYTF	TGTGCCAGCTCACTTGGACAGGGCCTTCTTAACTATGGCTACACCTTC
.	TRBJ1-2	TRBV29-1	.	CSVLTDLYGYTF	TGCAGCGTTCTGACAGATCTCTATGGCTACACCTTC
.	TRBJ1-2	TRBV11-2	.	CASSLVAGWNYGYTF	TGTGCCAGCAGCTTAGTGGCAGGGTGGAACTATGGCTACACCTTC
.	TRBJ2-7	TRBV29-1	.	CSVRVGGPRSYEQYF	TGCAGCGTTCGGGTCGGAGGTCCTCGCTCCTACGAGCAGTACTTC
once	TRBJ2-5	TRBV30	.	CAWLSVGETQYF	TGTGCCTGGTTAAGTGTCGGGGAGACCCAGTACTTC
.	TRBJ1-1	TRBV27	.	CASSLSNRENTEAFF	TGTGCCAGCAGTTTATCGAACAGGGAGAACACTGAAGCTTTCTTT
.	TRBJ1-2	TRBV6-6	.	CASSDQGTNYGYTF	TGTGCCAGCAGTGATCAGGGGACCAACTATGGCTACACCTTC
.	TRBJ1-6	TRBV2	TRBD1	CASRHPGQLNSPLHF	TGTGCCAGCAGGCACCCGGGACAGCTTAATTCACCCCTCCACTTT
.	TRBJ2-6	TRBV11-2	.	CASSLGLSGANVLTF	TGTGCCAGCAGCTTAGGGCTCTCTGGGGCCAACGTCCTGACTTTC
once	TRBJ1-4	TRBV5-1	TRBD1	CASSSGQGRNEKLFF	TGCGCCAGCAGCTCTGGACAGGGCAGGAATGAAAAACTGTTTTTT
.	TRBJ2-7	TRBV7-2	TRBD2	CASSSREGEQYF	TGTGCCAGCAGCTCCAGGGAGGGCGAGCAGTACTTC
.	TRBJ2-5	TRBV30	.	CAWSDVGETQYF	TGTGCCTGGAGTGATGTCGGAGAGACCCAGTACTTC
.	TRBJ2-5	TRBV7-9	TRBD1	CASSLETWTGGQETQYF	TGTGCCAGCAGCTTAGAGACCTGGACAGGAGGCCAAGAGACCCAGTACTTC
once	TRBJ1-3	TRBV2	.	CASTGQGGNTIYF	TGTGCCAGCACGGGACAAGGTGGAAACACCATATATTTT
.	TRBJ2-7	TRBV7-9	TRBD2	CASSPPRTSGGGYEQYF	TGTGCCAGCAGCCCCCCGAGGACTAGCGGGGGGGGTTACGAGCAGTACTTC
.	TRBJ1-1	TRBV4-1	TRBD1	CASSQDGGGVNTEAFF	TGCGCCAGCAGCCAAGATGGAGGGGGCGTGAACACTGAAGCTTTCTTT
.	TRBJ2-6	TRBV5-4	.	CASSIRTTPAGANVLTF	TGTGCCAGCAGCATACGGACAACCCCGGCCGGGGCCAACGTCCTGACTTTC
.	TRBJ1-2	TRBV7-2	.	CASSLDHRPQYGYTF	TGTGCCAGCAGCTTAGACCACAGGCCACAATATGGCTACACCTTC
.	TRBJ1-1	TRBV7-4	.	CASTLVSGDRNTEAFF	TGTGCCAGCACCCTTGTCTCCGGGGATAGGAACACTGAAGCTTTCTTT
.	TRBJ1-2	TRBV29-1	TRBD1	CSASPGQIAGYTF	TGCAGCGCTTCACCGGGACAGATAGCTGGCTACACCTTC
.	TRBJ1-2	TRBV7-9	.	CASSLEPGYTF	TGTGCCAGCAGCTTAGAGCCAGGCTACACCTTC
.	TRBJ1-1	TRBV25-1	.	CASSAGILAEAFF	TGTGCCAGCAGTGCGGGGATACTCGCTGAAGCTTTCTTT